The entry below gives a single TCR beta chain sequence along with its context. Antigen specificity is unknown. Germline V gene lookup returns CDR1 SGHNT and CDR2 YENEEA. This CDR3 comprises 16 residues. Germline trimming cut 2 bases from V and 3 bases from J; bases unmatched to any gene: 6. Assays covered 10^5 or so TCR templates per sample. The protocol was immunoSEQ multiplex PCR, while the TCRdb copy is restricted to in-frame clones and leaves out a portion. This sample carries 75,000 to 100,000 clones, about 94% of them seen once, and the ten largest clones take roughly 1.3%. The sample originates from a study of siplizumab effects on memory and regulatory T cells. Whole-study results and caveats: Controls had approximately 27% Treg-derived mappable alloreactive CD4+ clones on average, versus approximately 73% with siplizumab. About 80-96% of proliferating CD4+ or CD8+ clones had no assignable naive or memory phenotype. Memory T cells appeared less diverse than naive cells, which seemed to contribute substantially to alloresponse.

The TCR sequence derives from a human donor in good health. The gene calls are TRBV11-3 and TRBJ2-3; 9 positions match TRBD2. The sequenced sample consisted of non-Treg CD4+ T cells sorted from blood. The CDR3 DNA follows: TGTGCCAGCAGCTTAACCCGAGCGGGAGGAACAGATACGCAGTATTTT. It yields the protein CASSLTRAGGTDTQYF.